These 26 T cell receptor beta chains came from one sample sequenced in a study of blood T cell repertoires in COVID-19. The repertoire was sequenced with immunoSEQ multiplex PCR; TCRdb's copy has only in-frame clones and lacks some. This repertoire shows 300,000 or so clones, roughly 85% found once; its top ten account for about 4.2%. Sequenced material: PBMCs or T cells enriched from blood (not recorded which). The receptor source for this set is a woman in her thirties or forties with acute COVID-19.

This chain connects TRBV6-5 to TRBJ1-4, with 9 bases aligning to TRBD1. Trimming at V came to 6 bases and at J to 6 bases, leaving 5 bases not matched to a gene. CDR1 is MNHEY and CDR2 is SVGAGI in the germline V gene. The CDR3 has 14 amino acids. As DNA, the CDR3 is TGTGCCAGCAGCGGAGACAGGGGGGATGAAAAACTGTTTTTT. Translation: CASSGDRGDEKLFF.

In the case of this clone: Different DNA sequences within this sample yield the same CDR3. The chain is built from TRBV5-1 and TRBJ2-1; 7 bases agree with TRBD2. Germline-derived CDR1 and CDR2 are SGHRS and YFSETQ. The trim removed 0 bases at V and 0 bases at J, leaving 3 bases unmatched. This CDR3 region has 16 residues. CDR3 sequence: CASSLDGGSSYNEQFF. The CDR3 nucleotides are TGCGCCAGCAGCTTGGATGGCGGGAGCTCCTACAATGAGCAGTTCTTC.

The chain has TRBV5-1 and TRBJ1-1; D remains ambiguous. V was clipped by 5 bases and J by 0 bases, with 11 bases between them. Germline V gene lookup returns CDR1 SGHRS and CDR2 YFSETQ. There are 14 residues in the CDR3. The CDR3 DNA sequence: TGCGCCAGCAGTGGCGGCAGCTTGAACACTGAAGCTTTCTTT. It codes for CASSGGSLNTEAFF.

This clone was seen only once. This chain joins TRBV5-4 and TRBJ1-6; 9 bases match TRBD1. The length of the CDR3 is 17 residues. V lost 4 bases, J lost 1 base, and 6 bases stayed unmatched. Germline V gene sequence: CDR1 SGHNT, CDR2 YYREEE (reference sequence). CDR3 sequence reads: CASSVQTGGSYNSPLHF. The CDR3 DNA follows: TGTGCCAGCAGCGTCCAGACAGGGGGGTCCTATAATTCACCCCTCCACTTT.

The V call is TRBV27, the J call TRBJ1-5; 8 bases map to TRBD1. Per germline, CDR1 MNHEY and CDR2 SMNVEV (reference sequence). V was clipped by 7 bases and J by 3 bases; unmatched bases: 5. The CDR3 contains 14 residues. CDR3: CASKGQEVNQPQHF. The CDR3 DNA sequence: TGTGCCAGCAAGGGACAGGAGGTCAATCAGCCCCAGCATTTT.

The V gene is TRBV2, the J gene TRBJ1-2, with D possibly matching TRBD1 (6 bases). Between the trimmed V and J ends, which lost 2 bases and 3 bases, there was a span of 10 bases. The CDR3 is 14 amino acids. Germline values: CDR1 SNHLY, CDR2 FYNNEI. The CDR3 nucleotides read TGTGCCAGCAGTGAAACAGGGCCCTACTATGGCTACACCTTC. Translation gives CASSETGPYYGYTF.

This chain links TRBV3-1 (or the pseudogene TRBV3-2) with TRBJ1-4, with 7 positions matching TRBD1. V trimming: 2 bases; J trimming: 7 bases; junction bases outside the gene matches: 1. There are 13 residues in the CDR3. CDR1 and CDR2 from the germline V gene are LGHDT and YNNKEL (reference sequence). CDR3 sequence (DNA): TGTGCCAGCAGCCAAAACAGGGGTGAAAAACTGTTTTTT. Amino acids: CASSQNRGEKLFF.

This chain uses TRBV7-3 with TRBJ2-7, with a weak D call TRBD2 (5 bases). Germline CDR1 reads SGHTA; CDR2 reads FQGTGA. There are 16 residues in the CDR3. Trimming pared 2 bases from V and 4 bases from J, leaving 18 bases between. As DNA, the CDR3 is TGTGCCAGCAGCTTACTCCCAAACTGGGAGAGGTACGAGCAGTACTTC. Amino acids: CASSLLPNWERYEQYF. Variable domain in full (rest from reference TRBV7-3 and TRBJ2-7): GAGVSQTPSNKVTEKGKYVELRCDPISGHTALYWYRQSLGQGPEFLIYFQGTGAADDSGLPNDRFFAVRPEGSVSTLKIQRTERGDSAVYLCASSLLPNWERYEQYFGPGTRLTVT.

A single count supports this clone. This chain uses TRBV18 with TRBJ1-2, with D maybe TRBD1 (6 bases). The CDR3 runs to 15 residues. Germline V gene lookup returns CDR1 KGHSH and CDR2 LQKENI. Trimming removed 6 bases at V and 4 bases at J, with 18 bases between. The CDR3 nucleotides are TGTGCCAGCTCCCCGGACAGTTCCGAGAGCTATGGCTACACCTTC. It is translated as CASSPDSSESYGYTF.

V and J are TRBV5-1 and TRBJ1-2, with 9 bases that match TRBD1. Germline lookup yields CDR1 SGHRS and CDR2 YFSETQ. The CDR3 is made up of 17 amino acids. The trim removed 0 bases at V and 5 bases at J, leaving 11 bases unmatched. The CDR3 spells CASSLATGTGSGYGYTF. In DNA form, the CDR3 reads TGCGCCAGCAGCTTGGCTACCGGGACAGGGAGCGGGTATGGCTACACCTTC.

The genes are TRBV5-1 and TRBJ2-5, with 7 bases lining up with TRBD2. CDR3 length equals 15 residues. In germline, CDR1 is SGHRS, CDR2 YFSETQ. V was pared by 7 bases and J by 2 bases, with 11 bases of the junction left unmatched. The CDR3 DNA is TGCGCCAGCCGAGCGCTTGCGGGGGTACAAGAGACCCAGTACTTC. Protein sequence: CASRALAGVQETQYF.

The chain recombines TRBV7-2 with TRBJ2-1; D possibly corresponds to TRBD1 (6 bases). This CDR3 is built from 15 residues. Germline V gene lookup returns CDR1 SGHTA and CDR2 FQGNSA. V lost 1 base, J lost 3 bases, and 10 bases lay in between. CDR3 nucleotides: TGTGCCAGCAGCTTAGAGGCACAGGGCTACAATGAGCAGTTCTTC. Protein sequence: CASSLEAQGYNEQFF. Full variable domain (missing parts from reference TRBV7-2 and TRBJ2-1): GAGVSQSPSNKVTEKGKDVELRCDPISGHTALYWYRQSLGQGLEFLIYFQGNSAPDKSGLPSDRFSAERTGGSVSTLTIQRTQQEDSAVYLCASSLEAQGYNEQFFGPGTRLTVL.

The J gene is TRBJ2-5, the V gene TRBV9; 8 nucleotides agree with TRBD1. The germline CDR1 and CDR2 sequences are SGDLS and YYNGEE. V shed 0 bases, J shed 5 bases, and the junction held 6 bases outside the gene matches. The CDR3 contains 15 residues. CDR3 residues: CASSVDGQGFETQYF. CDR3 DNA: TGTGCCAGCAGCGTAGACGGACAGGGTTTCGAGACCCAGTACTTC.

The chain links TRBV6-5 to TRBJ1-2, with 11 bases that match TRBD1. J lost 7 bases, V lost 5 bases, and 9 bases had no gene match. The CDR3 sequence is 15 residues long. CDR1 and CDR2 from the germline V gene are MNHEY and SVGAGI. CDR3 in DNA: TGTGCCAGCAGTACCCTAGGACAGGGGGCTTCTGGCTACACCTTC. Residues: CASSTLGQGASGYTF.

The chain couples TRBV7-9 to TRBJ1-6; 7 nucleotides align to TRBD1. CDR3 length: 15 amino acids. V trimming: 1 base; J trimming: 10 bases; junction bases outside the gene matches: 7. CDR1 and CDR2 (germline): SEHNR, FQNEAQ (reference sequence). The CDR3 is CASSLVDRLDSPLHF. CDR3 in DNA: TGTGCCAGCAGCTTAGTGGACAGGCTGGACTCACCCCTCCACTTT.

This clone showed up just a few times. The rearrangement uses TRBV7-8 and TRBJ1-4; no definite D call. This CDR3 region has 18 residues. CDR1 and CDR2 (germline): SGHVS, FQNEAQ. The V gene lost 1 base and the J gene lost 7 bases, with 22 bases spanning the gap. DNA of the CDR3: TGTGCCAGCAGCTTAGGTCGGCGACGGGGAAGTTCAGGTGAAAAACTGTTTTTT. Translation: CASSLGRRRGSSGEKLFF.

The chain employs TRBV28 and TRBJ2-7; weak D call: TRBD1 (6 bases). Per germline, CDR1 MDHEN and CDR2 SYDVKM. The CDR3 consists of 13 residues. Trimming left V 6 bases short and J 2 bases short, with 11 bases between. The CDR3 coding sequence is TGTGCCAGCAGCCGACAGGTACCCTACGAGCAGTACTTC. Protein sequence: CASSRQVPYEQYF. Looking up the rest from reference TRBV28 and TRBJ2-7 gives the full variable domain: DVKVTQSSRYLVKRTGEKVFLECVQDMDHENMFWYRQDPGLGLRLIYFSYDVKMKEKGDIPEGYSVSREKKERFSLILESASTNQTSMYLCASSRQVPYEQYFGPGTRLTVT.

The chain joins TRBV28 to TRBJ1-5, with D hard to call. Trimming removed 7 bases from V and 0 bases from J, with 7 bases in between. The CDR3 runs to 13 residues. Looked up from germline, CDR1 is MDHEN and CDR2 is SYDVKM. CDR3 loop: CASTGYSNQPQHF. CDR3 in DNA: TGTGCCAGCACGGGATATAGCAATCAGCCCCAGCATTTT.

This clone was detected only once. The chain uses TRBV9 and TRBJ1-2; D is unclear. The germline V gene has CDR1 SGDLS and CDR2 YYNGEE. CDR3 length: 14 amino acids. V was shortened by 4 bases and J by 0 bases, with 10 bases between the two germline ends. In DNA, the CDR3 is TGTGCCAGCAGCCAACAAATGGCTAACTATGGCTACACCTTC. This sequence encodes CASSQQMANYGYTF.

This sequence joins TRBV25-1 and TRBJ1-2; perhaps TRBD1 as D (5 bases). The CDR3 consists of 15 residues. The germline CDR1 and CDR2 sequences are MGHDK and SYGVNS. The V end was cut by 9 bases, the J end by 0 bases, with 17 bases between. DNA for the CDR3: TGTGCCAGTTTAGACCCAGGACAACCTAACTATGGCTACACCTTC. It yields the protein CASLDPGQPNYGYTF.

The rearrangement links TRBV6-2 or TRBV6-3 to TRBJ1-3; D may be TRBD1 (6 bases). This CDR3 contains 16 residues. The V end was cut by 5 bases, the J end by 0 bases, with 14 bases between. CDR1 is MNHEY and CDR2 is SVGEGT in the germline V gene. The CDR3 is CASSVLGADSGNTIYF. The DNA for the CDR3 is TGTGCCAGCAGTGTCCTGGGGGCAGACTCTGGAAACACCATATATTTT.

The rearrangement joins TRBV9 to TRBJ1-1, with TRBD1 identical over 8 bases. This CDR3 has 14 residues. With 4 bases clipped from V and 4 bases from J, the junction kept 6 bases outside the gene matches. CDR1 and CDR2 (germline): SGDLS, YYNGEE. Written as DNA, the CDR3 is TGTGCCAGCAGCACAGGGGGAATGGTCACTGAAGCTTTCTTT. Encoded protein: CASSTGGMVTEAFF.

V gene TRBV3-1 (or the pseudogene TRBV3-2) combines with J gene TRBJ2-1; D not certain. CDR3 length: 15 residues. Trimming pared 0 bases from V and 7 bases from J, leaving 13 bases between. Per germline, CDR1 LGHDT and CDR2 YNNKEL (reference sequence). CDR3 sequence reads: CASSQEKLLRNEQFF. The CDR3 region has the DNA TGTGCCAGCAGCCAAGAGAAATTGTTGCGGAATGAGCAGTTCTTC.

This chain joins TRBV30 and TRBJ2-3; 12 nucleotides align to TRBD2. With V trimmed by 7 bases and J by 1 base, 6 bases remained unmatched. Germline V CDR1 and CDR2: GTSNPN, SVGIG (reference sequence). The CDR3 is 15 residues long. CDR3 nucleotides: TGTGCCTCAATGACTAGCGGGGGAGGCACAGATACGCAGTATTTT. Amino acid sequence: CASMTSGGGTDTQYF.

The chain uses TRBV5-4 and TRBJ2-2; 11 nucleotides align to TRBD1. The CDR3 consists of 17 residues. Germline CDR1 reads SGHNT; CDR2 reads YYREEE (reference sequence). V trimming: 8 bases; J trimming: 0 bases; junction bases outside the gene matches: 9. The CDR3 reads CASEQSGQGANTGELFF. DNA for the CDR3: TGTGCCAGTGAACAATCGGGACAGGGGGCGAACACCGGGGAGCTGTTTTTT.

This CDR3 is CATSDRDPQNSGNTIYF. In nucleotides, the CDR3 is TGTGCCACCAGTGATCGCGACCCACAGAACTCTGGAAACACCATATATTTT. V and J are TRBV24-1 and TRBJ1-3, with D unresolved. The CDR3 extends over 17 amino acids. The germline V gene encodes CDR1 KGHDR and CDR2 SFDVKD. The V and J ends lost 3 bases and 0 bases respectively, with 14 bases between them.